The 22 T cell receptor beta chains given below trace back to one sample, sequenced in a study of blood T cells in healthy people across ages. Then a second PCR, running roughly 7 to 11 cycles, was carried out with a sample-barcoded 5' primer and a J-beta primer mix. Via MiXCR, TCRdb re-called the 5' RACE reads, giving one row per CDR3 protein. The sample comprises over 600,000 distinct CDR3 sequences, 40% to 50% of which are singletons, and around 30% rests with the top ten. Material: blood. The receptors stem from a man at least 80 years old in good health.

The chain combines TRBV4-2 with TRBJ1-2; no definite D call. From germline, CDR1 is LGHNA and CDR2 YNFKEQ. CDR3 length: 14 amino acids. V was trimmed by 0 bases and J by 0 bases, leaving 5 bases between them. The CDR3 coding sequence is TGTGCCAGCAGCCAAGATGCAGCTAACTATGGCTACACCTTC. Its protein product is CASSQDAANYGYTF.

As to this clonotype: A read error is possible here, since a much larger clone lies one base away. The genes are TRBV7-2 and TRBJ2-5; tentatively, D is TRBD2 (6 bases). The CDR3 has 13 residues. CDR1 is SGHTA, CDR2 FQGNSA, per germline. Trimming cost V 5 bases and J 6 bases, with 13 bases left between them. CDR3 region: CASSPGTPKTQYF. The CDR3 DNA is TGTGCCAGCAGCCCCGGGACTCCAAAGACCCAGTACTTC.

This clonotype was detected ten times or more. The rearrangement links TRBV7-9 to TRBJ2-3, with 10 bases that match TRBD2. The germline CDR1 and CDR2 sequences are SEHNR and FQNEAQ (reference sequence). Trimming at V came to 5 bases and at J to 5 bases, leaving 7 bases not matched to a gene. The CDR3 loop spans 15 amino acids. In DNA, the CDR3 is TGTGCCAGCAGCCCGAGCGGGGGGGAGCGAGATACGCAGTATTTT. Translated, it gives CASSPSGGERDTQYF.

The chain recombines TRBV29-1 with TRBJ2-1; maybe TRBD1 (5 bases). V gave up 0 bases and J gave up 7 bases, with 16 bases separating them. The CDR3 has 15 amino acids. Germline CDR1 SQVTM, CDR2 ANQGSEA. This CDR3 reads CSVEEGDLSPNEQFF. In DNA form, the CDR3 reads TGCAGCGTTGAAGAAGGGGATCTGTCTCCTAATGAGCAGTTCTTC.

This chain uses TRBV7-2 with TRBJ1-3; 7 bases are a match to TRBD1. CDR3 length: 17 residues. The germline CDR1 and CDR2 sequences are SGHTA and FQGNSA. The V and J ends lost 1 base and 0 bases, in that order; junction bases with no gene match: 6. This CDR3 is CASSLVGQVNSGNTIYF. The CDR3, as DNA: TGTGCCAGCAGCTTAGTCGGACAGGTTAACTCTGGAAACACCATATATTTT.

J is TRBJ2-5 and V is TRBV7-2; D may be TRBD1 (9 bases). Per the germline V gene, CDR1 is SGHTA and CDR2 is FQGNSA. Trimming cost V 5 bases and J 9 bases, with 19 bases left between them. CDR3 length equals 14 residues. The CDR3 DNA reads as TGTGCCAGCAGCGGCGGGGGGACAGGGCGAGCCCAGTACTTC. This gives the protein CASSGGGTGRAQYF.

The chain combines TRBV20-1 with TRBJ2-7, with D uncertain. Trimming stripped 7 bases from V and 1 base from J, with 14 bases between. The CDR3 loop spans 13 amino acids. Germline V gene lookup returns CDR1 DFQATT and CDR2 SNEGSKA (reference sequence). CDR3 sequence reads: CSGNADGSYEQYF. Written as DNA, the CDR3 is TGCAGTGGCAACGCCGACGGGTCCTACGAGCAGTACTTC.

This chain links TRBV11-3 with TRBJ2-7, with 7 bases lining up with TRBD2. The ends lost 5 bases at V and 0 bases at J; junction bases unmatched: 13. CDR1 SGHNT and CDR2 YENEEA come from the germline V gene. The CDR3 spans 17 residues. The CDR3 region is CASSPAHGASGSYEQYF. In nucleotides, the CDR3 is TGTGCCAGCAGCCCGGCGCACGGGGCTAGCGGCTCCTACGAGCAGTACTTC.

This clonotype was detected only a few times. The chain carries TRBV9 and TRBJ2-5, with TRBD2 matching over 10 bases. This CDR3 contains 16 residues. The ends lost 4 bases at V and 2 bases at J; junction bases unmatched: 8. CDR1 SGDLS and CDR2 YYNGEE come from the germline V gene. The CDR3 bases are TGTGCCAGCAGCCCTTGGACTAGCGGACAACAAGAGACCCAGTACTTC. It is translated as CASSPWTSGQQETQYF.

Of note for this clonotype: A much larger clonotype is one base distant, so this may be a read error. The chain couples TRBV29-1 to TRBJ2-1; TRBD2 agrees at 12 bases. Germline V gene sequence: CDR1 SQVTM, CDR2 ANQGSEA. This CDR3 comprises 19 residues. The V segment lost 3 bases and the J segment 7 bases; nucleotides outside the gene matches: 19. The CDR3 spells CSVEGHYGASGRARNEQFF. Here the CDR3 DNA reads TGCAGCGTTGAGGGGCACTATGGGGCTAGCGGGAGGGCCAGGAATGAGCAGTTCTTC.

The chain employs TRBV7-2 and TRBJ2-4; 9 bases are a match to TRBD1. The J call may be mistaken, given a closer DNA end match to TRBJ2-7. This CDR3 comprises 14 residues. Germline V CDR1 and CDR2: SGHTA, FQGNSA. The CDR3 reads CASRTGGGGYEQYF. The CDR3, as DNA: TGTGCCAGCAGGACAGGGGGTGGGGGCTACGAGCAGTACTTC.

This clonotype showed up just once. V and J are TRBV2 and TRBJ2-1, with D possibly TRBD2 on 6 matching bases. V was cut by 3 bases and J by 7 bases, with 16 bases left in between. Germline CDR1 reads SNHLY; CDR2 reads FYNNEI. The CDR3 has 15 residues. The CDR3 loop is CASSETRGAGNEQFF. CDR3 in DNA: TGTGCCAGCAGTGAGACTAGAGGAGCAGGGAATGAGCAGTTCTTC.

Only a few counts were recorded for this clonotype. The chain has TRBV25-1 and TRBJ2-7; no definite D call. Germline values: CDR1 MGHDK, CDR2 SYGVNS. Between the trimmed V and J ends, which lost 11 bases and 9 bases, there was a span of 17 bases. The CDR3 contains 11 residues. The DNA for the CDR3 is TGTGCCGTAACAAAGGCGGATAGGCAGTACTTC. This translates into CAVTKADRQYF.

This chain connects TRBV5-1 to TRBJ1-1, with D possibly TRBD1 on 6 matching bases. This CDR3 is built from 15 residues. V was trimmed by 1 base and J by 1 base, leaving 11 bases between them. Germline lookup yields CDR1 SGHRS and CDR2 YFSETQ. The CDR3 DNA is TGCGCCAGCAGCTTGTCAGGGGTATCGAACACTGAAGCTTTCTTT. Translation: CASSLSGVSNTEAFF.

This clonotype has a single count. V is TRBV7-9 and J is TRBJ2-5, with D possibly matching TRBD2 (6 bases). Trimming took off 5 bases at V and 4 bases at J, with 23 bases between the two ends. The CDR3 has 17 amino acids. CDR1 is SEHNR and CDR2 is FQNEAQ in the germline V gene (reference sequence). The CDR3 loop reads CASSGNGRASVTETQYF. In DNA form, the CDR3 reads TGTGCCAGCAGCGGGAACGGCAGGGCTAGCGTAACAGAGACCCAGTACTTC. Looking up the rest from reference TRBV7-9 and TRBJ2-5 gives the full variable domain: DTGVSQNPRHKITKRGQNVTFRCDPISEHNRLYWYRQTLGQGPEFLTYFQNEAQLEKSRLLSDRFSAERPKGSFSTLEIQRTEQGDSAMYLCASSGNGRASVTETQYFGPGTRLLVL.

The CDR3 DNA reads TGTGCCAGCAGCTTAAGTGGTGAAGCAGCAACTAATGAAAAACTGTTTTTT. It encodes CASSLSGEAATNEKLFF. V usage is TRBV13 and J usage is TRBJ1-4; D gene uncertain. The CDR3 totals 17 residues. Germline values: CDR1 PRHDT, CDR2 FYEKMQ (reference sequence). V dropped 2 bases and J dropped 0 bases, with 13 bases sitting between them.

V usage is TRBV10-3 and J usage is TRBJ1-4, with a weak D call TRBD1 (6 bases). Germline V lookup: CDR1 ENHRY, CDR2 SYGVKD. V gave up 4 bases and J gave up 1 base, with 7 bases separating them. The CDR3 totals 14 residues. CDR3 residues: CAISAGQTNEKLFF. The CDR3 coding sequence is TGTGCCATCAGTGCGGGACAAACTAATGAAAAACTGTTTTTT.

This clonotype was recorded a few times. This sequence joins TRBV6-2 or TRBV6-3 and TRBJ1-1, with no clear D. The CDR3 extends over 13 amino acids. Germline V gene data show CDR1 as MNHEY and CDR2 as SVGEGT. Trimming took off 6 bases at V and 3 bases at J, with 11 bases between the two ends. The CDR3 spells CASRQEAYTEAFF. The CDR3 DNA reads as TGTGCCAGCAGACAAGAAGCGTACACTGAAGCTTTCTTT.

A few counts support this clonotype. CDR3 amino acids: CASSQFISNEQFF. The CDR3 coding sequence is TGTGCCAGCAGCCAGTTCATTTCAAATGAGCAGTTCTTC. The rearrangement links TRBV7-2 to TRBJ2-1; D remains ambiguous. V gave up 5 bases and J gave up 7 bases, with 12 bases separating them. CDR1 is SGHTA, CDR2 FQGNSA, per germline. The CDR3 covers 13 residues.

In this sample, this clonotype turned up once. The CDR3 bases are TGTGCCAGCAGCCGACCCGGGTTCTCCCCCGGGGCCAACGTCCTGACTTTC. Its translation: CASSRPGFSPGANVLTF. This chain links TRBV7-2 with TRBJ2-6; unclear D gene. Trimming removed 5 bases at V and 4 bases at J, with 18 bases between. Germline values: CDR1 SGHTA, CDR2 FQGNSA. This CDR3 contains 17 residues.

The CDR3 loop reads CASSASSIPTEQYF. DNA for the CDR3: TGTGCCAGCAGCGCCTCCTCGATTCCGACCGAGCAGTACTTC. V and J are TRBV9 and TRBJ2-7; D unresolved. This CDR3 has 14 amino acids. Per the germline V gene, CDR1 is SGDLS and CDR2 is YYNGEE. The ends were cut back, 3 bases at V and 6 bases at J, with 16 bases in the middle.

The rearrangement uses TRBV29-1 and TRBJ2-7, with 7 bases identical to TRBD1. The DNA end lines up better with TRBJ2-4; the J call may be wrong. Per the germline V gene, CDR1 is SQVTM and CDR2 is ANQGSEA. The CDR3 covers 12 residues. CDR3 amino acids: CSVEKGANIQYF. DNA for the CDR3: TGCAGCGTTGAAAAGGGGGCAAACATTCAGTACTTC.